The next 30 T cell receptor beta chains were all read from a single sample in a study of T cells after yellow fever vaccination. TCRdb reprocessed the 5' RACE reads via MiXCR and lists one record per CDR3 protein. Seen here are around 100,000 distinct CDR3 sequences, around 8% observed once, and the top ten hold over 25%. The material was CD8+ T cells sorted from PBMCs, obtained 45 days after the yellow fever booster vaccination. The receptors here all came from a man aged 25-45 years who received the YFV17D yellow fever vaccine.

The chain is built from TRBV4-1 and TRBJ1-1, with 7 bases aligning to TRBD1. V was clipped by 8 bases and J by 1 base; unmatched bases: 4. The V gene's germline CDR1 is MGHRA and CDR2 YSYEKL. The CDR3 has 13 amino acids. The CDR3 loop reads CASGGTANTEAFF. The CDR3 nucleotides are TGCGCCAGCGGGGGGACAGCGAACACTGAAGCTTTCTTT.

This clonotype came up many times. The gene calls are TRBV27 and TRBJ2-1; 8 positions match TRBD2. Germline CDR1 and CDR2: MNHEY and SMNVEV (reference sequence). V shed 1 base, J shed 7 bases, and the junction held 6 bases outside the gene matches. CDR3 length: 15 amino acids. The CDR3 loop is CASSLFAGGLNEQFF. CDR3 DNA: TGTGCCAGCAGTTTATTTGCGGGAGGATTGAATGAGCAGTTCTTC.

This clonotype was observed a handful of times. This rearrangement joins TRBV3-1 to TRBJ1-4; D is uncertain. V lost 3 bases, J lost 7 bases, and 15 bases lay in between. Germline assignment: CDR1 LGHDT and CDR2 YNNKEL (reference sequence). The CDR3 is 15 amino acids. The CDR3 bases are TGTGCCAGCAGCCAGGCTACAGCTGGCAGTGAAAAACTGTTTTTT. Translated: CASSQATAGSEKLFF.

This clonotype showed up many times. V usage is TRBV28 and J usage is TRBJ2-2; D is unclear. The CDR3 length is 13 residues. V was clipped by 6 bases and J by 3 bases, with 8 bases between them. The germline V gene encodes CDR1 MDHEN and CDR2 SYDVKM. CDR3 sequence: CASSPGYTGELFF. In DNA form, the CDR3 reads TGTGCCAGCAGCCCAGGATACACCGGGGAGCTGTTTTTT.

The chain recombines TRBV4-3 with TRBJ2-7; D gene ambiguous. Germline values: CDR1 LGHNA, CDR2 YSLEER. The CDR3 extends over 15 amino acids. With 0 bases removed from V and 3 bases from J, the gap between germline ends came to 12 bases. Written as DNA, the CDR3 is TGCGCCAGCAGCCAAGACCGGGCTCCAGGCTACGAGCAGTACTTC. Its translation: CASSQDRAPGYEQYF.

This clonotype was picked up many times. J is TRBJ2-7 and V is TRBV7-9, with 8 nucleotides matching TRBD2. With V trimmed by 5 bases and J by 7 bases, 13 bases remained unmatched. Germline CDR1 and CDR2: SEHNR and FQNEAQ (reference sequence). The CDR3 consists of 15 residues. The CDR3 nucleotides read TGTGCCAGCAGCCACGGACTAGCTCCCCGGGGTGAGCAGTACTTC. Amino acids: CASSHGLAPRGEQYF.

This clonotype was recorded at least ten times. The rearrangement joins TRBV10-3 to TRBJ2-7; possible D gene TRBD1, 5 bases. Germline CDR1 reads ENHRY; CDR2 reads SYGVKD. V lost 7 bases and J lost 0, with 10 bases in between. The CDR3 loop spans 13 amino acids. CDR3 amino acids: CAITTDNSYEQYF. Here the CDR3 DNA reads TGTGCCATCACTACGGACAACTCCTACGAGCAGTACTTC.

This clonotype has at least ten counts. V is TRBV5-1 and J is TRBJ2-5, with D perhaps matching TRBD2 (6 bases). The germline CDR1 and CDR2 sequences are SGHRS and YFSETQ. With 6 bases removed from V and 5 bases from J, the gap between germline ends came to 14 bases. The CDR3 sequence is 13 residues long. The CDR3 region has the DNA TGCGCCAGCAAGGTTGATGGGGGGGAGACCCAGTACTTC. Translated, it gives CASKVDGGETQYF.

The V and J genes are TRBV25-1 and TRBJ2-1; D is unclear. The CDR3 contains 12 residues. Trimming removed 3 bases at V and 7 bases at J, with 7 bases between. CDR1 is MGHDK, CDR2 SYGVNS, per germline. The CDR3 DNA reads TGTGCCAGCAGTGACGGCCGGAATGAGCAGTTCTTC. Translation: CASSDGRNEQFF.

This clonotype has a count of ten or more. The chain links TRBV5-1 to TRBJ1-1, with 8 positions matching TRBD1. This CDR3 has 14 residues. Germline V gives CDR1 SGHRS, CDR2 YFSETQ. The V segment lost 2 bases and the J segment 1 base; nucleotides outside the gene matches: 1. CDR3 protein: CASSFGQGNTEAFF. For the CDR3, the DNA is TGCGCCAGCAGCTTTGGACAGGGGAACACTGAAGCTTTCTTT.

This clonotype was picked up many times. This chain connects TRBV4-3 to TRBJ2-3; the D gene is possibly TRBD1 (5 bases). Trimming shortened V by 4 bases and J by 5 bases, and 19 bases separated the two germline ends. CDR3 length: 16 residues. Germline V lookup: CDR1 LGHNA, CDR2 YSLEER. The CDR3 sequence: CASSPGPKGVGDTQYF. Here the CDR3 DNA reads TGCGCCAGCAGCCCCGGGCCCAAAGGGGTGGGAGATACGCAGTATTTT.

This clonotype was picked up many times. The rearrangement uses TRBV20-1 and TRBJ2-7, with TRBD1 as a possible D gene (6 bases). This CDR3 has 14 residues. The germline V gene has CDR1 DFQATT and CDR2 SNEGSKA (reference sequence). Deletions cut 6 bases from V and 1 base from J, with 16 bases between. This CDR3 is CSAARPDRSYEQYF. The DNA for the CDR3 is TGCAGTGCCGCCCGCCCGGACAGATCCTACGAGCAGTACTTC.

This clonotype was seen many times. This sequence joins TRBV6-5 and TRBJ2-2, with D unclear. V lost 5 bases and J lost 2, with 0 bases in between. From germline, CDR1 is MNHEY and CDR2 SVGAGI. CDR3 size: 11 residues. CDR3 coding DNA: TGTGCCAGCAGTAACACCGGGGAGCTGTTTTTT. Translation gives CASSNTGELFF.

This clonotype has ten or more counts. The genes are TRBV20-1 and TRBJ2-2; 10 bases are a match to TRBD2. V was clipped by 2 bases and J by 4 bases; unmatched bases: 7. This CDR3 contains 16 residues. The germline gives CDR1 DFQATT, CDR2 SNEGSKA (reference sequence). CDR3 DNA: TGCAGTGCTAGATTACGAGCGGGAGGGCTCACCGGGGAGCTGTTTTTT. Translated, it gives CSARLRAGGLTGELFF.

In this sample, this clonotype turned up many times. The rearrangement uses TRBV7-9 and TRBJ1-4; 7 bases agree with TRBD1. Trimming removed 7 bases from V and 0 bases from J; junction bases left unmatched: 2. Looked up from germline, CDR1 is SEHNR and CDR2 is FQNEAQ (reference sequence). This CDR3 is built from 14 residues. CDR3: CASTQGATNEKLFF. DNA of the CDR3: TGTGCCAGCACTCAGGGGGCAACTAATGAAAAACTGTTTTTT.

This clonotype was recorded at least ten times. V is TRBV27 and J is TRBJ2-5, with D perhaps TRBD2 (5 bases). The CDR3 is made up of 12 amino acids. V lost 2 bases, J lost 8 bases, and 9 bases lay in between. Germline V gives CDR1 MNHEY, CDR2 SMNVEV (reference sequence). The CDR3 DNA follows: TGTGCCAGCAGTTTAGAGGGCATAACCCAGTACTTC. This gives the protein CASSLEGITQYF.

This clonotype was seen repeatedly, ten times or more. J is TRBJ1-5 and V is TRBV27; a possible D gene is TRBD1 (6 bases). V was trimmed by 2 bases and J by 6 bases, leaving 11 bases between them. The CDR3 spans 14 residues. Germline CDR1 is MNHEY and CDR2 is SMNVEV (reference sequence). CDR3 in DNA: TGTGCCAGCAGTTTAGGGGGGCAGGCTCAGCCCCAGCATTTT. It is translated as CASSLGGQAQPQHF.

The gene calls are TRBV7-6 and TRBJ2-3; possibly TRBD1 or TRBD2 for D (5 bases each). The CDR3 is 13 amino acids. CDR1 and CDR2 (germline): SGHVS, FNYEAQ. Trimming left V 4 bases short and J 4 bases short, with 9 bases between. In DNA, the CDR3 is TGTGCCAGCAGCTGGGGACCAGCAGATACGCAGTATTTT. It translates to CASSWGPADTQYF. Full variable domain (outside the CDR3, taken from reference TRBV7-6 and TRBJ2-3): GAGVSQSPRYKVTKRGQDVALRCDPISGHVSLYWYRQALGQGPEFLTYFNYEAQQDKSGLPNDRFSAERPEGSISTLTIQRTEQRDSAMYRCASSWGPADTQYFGPGTRLTVL.

Worth noting for this clonotype: A much larger clone differs by one base, so this may be a read error. The CDR3 DNA is TGTGCCAGCAGTTTGCAGGCAGGGGGAGTCAATGAGCAGTTCTTC. It specifies CASSLQAGGVNEQFF. The V and J genes are TRBV28 and TRBJ2-1; 7 positions match TRBD1. The germline gives CDR1 MDHEN, CDR2 SYDVKM. J lost 6 bases, V lost 3 bases, and 8 bases had no gene match. The CDR3 is 15 residues long. Variable domain in full (rest from reference TRBV28 and TRBJ2-1): DVKVTQSSRYLVKRTGEKVFLECVQDMDHENMFWYRQDPGLGLRLIYFSYDVKMKEKGDIPEGYSVSREKKERFSLILESASTNQTSMYLCASSLQAGGVNEQFFGPGTRLTVL.

This clonotype was recorded at least ten times. The chain uses TRBV5-6 and TRBJ2-1; D call uncertain. CDR3 length: 15 residues. V was shortened by 0 bases and J by 4 bases, with 11 bases between the two germline ends. The germline V gene has CDR1 SGHDT and CDR2 YYEEEE. Here the CDR3 reads CASSLVGPEYNEQFF. In nucleotides, the CDR3 is TGTGCCAGCAGCTTGGTAGGGCCAGAATACAATGAGCAGTTCTTC.

This clonotype was detected many times. V gene TRBV5-5 combines with J gene TRBJ2-3; D is ambiguous. The CDR3 contains 14 residues. V shed 4 bases and J shed 2 bases, with 11 bases lying between them. Germline V gene sequence: CDR1 SGHKS, CDR2 YYEKEE (reference sequence). As DNA, the CDR3 is TGTGCCAGCAGCCTCCCCACCGACACAGATACGCAGTATTTT. The encoded protein is CASSLPTDTDTQYF.

This clonotype appeared many times. CDR3: CASSQAGTSTDTQYF. The CDR3 DNA reads TGTGCCAGCTCACAAGCGGGCACAAGCACAGATACGCAGTATTTT. This chain uses TRBV18 with TRBJ2-3; D may be TRBD2 (6 bases). Germline V gene lookup returns CDR1 KGHSH and CDR2 LQKENI. V dropped 4 bases and J dropped 0 bases, with 11 bases sitting between them. The CDR3 loop spans 15 amino acids.

The J gene is TRBJ2-7, the V gene TRBV5-4, with 7 bases identical to TRBD2. Germline CDR1 reads SGHNT; CDR2 reads YYREEE (reference sequence). V was clipped by 6 bases and J by 8 bases; unmatched bases: 11. The CDR3 runs 13 residues. Here the CDR3 reads CASTTPGGFQQYF. DNA for the CDR3: TGTGCCAGCACCACCCCGGGGGGATTTCAGCAGTACTTC. The whole variable domain, filled in from reference TRBV5-4 and TRBJ2-7, reads ETGVTQSPTHLIKTRGQQVTLRCSSQSGHNTVSWYQQALGQGPQFIFQYYREEENGRGNFPPRFSGLQFPNYSSELNVNALELDDSALYLCASTTPGGFQQYFGPGTRLTVT.

This clonotype was seen repeatedly, ten times or more. This chain joins TRBV15 and TRBJ2-7; perhaps TRBD1 as D (7 bases). The CDR3 loop spans 15 amino acids. The germline CDR1 and CDR2 sequences are LNHNV and YYDKDF (reference sequence). Between the trimmed V and J ends, which lost 1 base and 3 bases, there was a span of 13 bases. This chain's CDR3 is CATSRAQGEDYEQYF. CDR3 bases: TGTGCCACCAGCAGAGCGCAGGGGGAGGACTACGAGCAGTACTTC.

This clonotype was counted at least ten times. The chain uses TRBV25-1 and TRBJ2-7; D is possibly TRBD1 (7 bases). Germline CDR1 reads MGHDK; CDR2 reads SYGVNS. The V end lost 6 bases, the J end lost 2 bases, and 14 bases lay between the germline ends. The CDR3 spans 14 residues. CDR3 nucleotide sequence: TGTGCCAGCAGAATGCAGGGGGAGGCCTACGAGCAGTACTTC. It codes for CASRMQGEAYEQYF.

This clonotype was observed at least ten times. This chain connects TRBV20-1 to TRBJ2-7, with TRBD1 identical over 7 bases. This CDR3 is built from 15 residues. V was pared by 0 bases and J by 2 bases, with 7 bases of the junction left unmatched. CDR1 is DFQATT, CDR2 SNEGSKA, per germline (reference sequence). CDR3 sequence: CSARDPWTGTYEQYF. CDR3 in DNA: TGCAGTGCTAGAGACCCCTGGACAGGAACCTACGAGCAGTACTTC.

This chain connects TRBV9 to TRBJ2-1; TRBD1 matches 7 bases. The V gene end was trimmed by 4 bases and the J gene end by 10 bases; junction bases not matched to a gene: 11. The CDR3 covers 14 residues. Germline V CDR1 and CDR2: SGDLS, YYNGEE. This CDR3 reads CASSIGGDSREQFF. The CDR3 DNA reads TGTGCCAGCAGCATAGGGGGCGATTCGAGAGAGCAGTTCTTC.

This clonotype was detected ten times or more. This chain links TRBV4-3 with TRBJ2-3, with a possible D match to TRBD1 (5 bases). Germline assignment: CDR1 LGHNA and CDR2 YSLEER. The CDR3 spans 16 residues. V was pared by 3 bases and J by 4 bases, with 17 bases between. The CDR3 loop reads CASSQDTGSPSDTQYF. The CDR3 DNA sequence: TGCGCCAGCAGCCAGGACACCGGGTCCCCCTCAGATACGCAGTATTTT.

A note on this clonotype: A single base separates this from a much larger clone, so it may be a read error. The J gene is TRBJ1-5, the V gene TRBV28, with 8 bases identical to TRBD1. From germline, CDR1 is MDHEN and CDR2 SYDVKM. With 5 bases clipped from V and 8 bases from J, the junction kept 8 bases outside the gene matches. The CDR3 totals 14 residues. CDR3 nucleotide sequence: TGTGCCAGCAGTCGCCCGGACAGGGAAGAGCCCCAGCATTTT. It yields the protein CASSRPDREEPQHF. Looking up the rest from reference TRBV28 and TRBJ1-5 gives the full variable domain: DVKVTQSSRYLVKRTGEKVFLECVQDMDHENMFWYRQDPGLGLRLIYFSYDVKMKEKGDIPEGYSVSREKKERFSLILESASTNQTSMYLCASSRPDREEPQHFGDGTRLSIL.

The chain links TRBV6-2 or TRBV6-3 to TRBJ1-1; 9 bases are shared with TRBD1. In germline, CDR1 is MNHEY, CDR2 SVGEGT. With 2 bases clipped from V and 3 bases from J, the junction kept 7 bases outside the gene matches. This CDR3 is built from 16 residues. The CDR3 is CASSYGTGSLDTEAFF. In nucleotides, the CDR3 is TGTGCCAGCAGTTACGGGACAGGGTCTCTCGACACTGAAGCTTTCTTT.